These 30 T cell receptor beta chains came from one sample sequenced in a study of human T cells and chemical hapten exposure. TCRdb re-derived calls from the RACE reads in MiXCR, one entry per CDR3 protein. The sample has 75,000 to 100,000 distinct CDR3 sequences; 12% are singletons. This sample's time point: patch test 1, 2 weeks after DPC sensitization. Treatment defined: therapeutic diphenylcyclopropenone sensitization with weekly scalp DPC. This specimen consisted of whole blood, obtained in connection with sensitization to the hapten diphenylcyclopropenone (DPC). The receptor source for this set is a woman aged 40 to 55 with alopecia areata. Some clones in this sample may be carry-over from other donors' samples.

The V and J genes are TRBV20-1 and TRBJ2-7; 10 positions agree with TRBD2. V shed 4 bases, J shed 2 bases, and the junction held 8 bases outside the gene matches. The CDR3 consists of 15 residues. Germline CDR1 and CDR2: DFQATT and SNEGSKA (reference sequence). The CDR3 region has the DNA TGCAGTGCTATTTCCGGGACTAGCGCAACCTACGAGCAGTACTTC. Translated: CSAISGTSATYEQYF.

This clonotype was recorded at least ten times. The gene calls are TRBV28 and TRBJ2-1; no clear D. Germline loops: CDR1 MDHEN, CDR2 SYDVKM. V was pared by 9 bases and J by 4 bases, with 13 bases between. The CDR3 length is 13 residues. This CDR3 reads CASGPRTYNEQFF. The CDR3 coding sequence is TGTGCCAGTGGACCCCGAACGTACAATGAGCAGTTCTTC.

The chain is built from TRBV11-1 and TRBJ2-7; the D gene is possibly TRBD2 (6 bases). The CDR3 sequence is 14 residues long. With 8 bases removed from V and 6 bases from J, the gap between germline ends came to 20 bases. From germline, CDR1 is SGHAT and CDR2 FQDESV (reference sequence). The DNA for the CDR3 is TGTGCCAGCGGCGTTTTCGGGGCGGAGGGCGAGCAGTACTTC. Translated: CASGVFGAEGEQYF.

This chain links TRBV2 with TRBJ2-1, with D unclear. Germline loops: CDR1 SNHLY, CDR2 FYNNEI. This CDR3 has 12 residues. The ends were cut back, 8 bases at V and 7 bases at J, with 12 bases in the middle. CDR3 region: CASVHGRNEQFF. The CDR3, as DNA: TGTGCCAGCGTACACGGGCGGAATGAGCAGTTCTTC.

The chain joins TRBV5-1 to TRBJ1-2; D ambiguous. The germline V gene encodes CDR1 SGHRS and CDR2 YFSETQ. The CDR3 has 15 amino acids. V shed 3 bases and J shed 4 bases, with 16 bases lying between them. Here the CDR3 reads CASSSQRGISYGYTF. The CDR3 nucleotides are TGCGCCAGCAGCTCCCAACGGGGAATTAGCTATGGCTACACCTTC.

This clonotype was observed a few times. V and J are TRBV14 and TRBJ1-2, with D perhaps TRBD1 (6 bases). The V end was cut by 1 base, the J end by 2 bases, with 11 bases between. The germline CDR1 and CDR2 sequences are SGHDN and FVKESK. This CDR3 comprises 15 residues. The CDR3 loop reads CASSQGYQGNYGYTF. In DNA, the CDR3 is TGTGCCAGCAGCCAAGGATATCAGGGGAACTATGGCTACACCTTC.

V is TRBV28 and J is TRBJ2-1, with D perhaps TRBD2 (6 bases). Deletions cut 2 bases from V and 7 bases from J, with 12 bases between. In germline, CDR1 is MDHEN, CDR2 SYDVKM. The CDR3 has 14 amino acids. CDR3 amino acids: CASSLPGAGNEQFF. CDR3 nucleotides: TGTGCCAGCAGTTTACCCGGGGCGGGGAATGAGCAGTTCTTC.

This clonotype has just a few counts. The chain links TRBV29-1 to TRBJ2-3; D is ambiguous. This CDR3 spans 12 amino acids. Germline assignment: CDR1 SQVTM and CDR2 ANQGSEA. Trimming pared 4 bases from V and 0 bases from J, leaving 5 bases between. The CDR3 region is CSVAFSTDTQYF. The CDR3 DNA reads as TGCAGCGTTGCTTTCAGCACAGATACGCAGTATTTT.

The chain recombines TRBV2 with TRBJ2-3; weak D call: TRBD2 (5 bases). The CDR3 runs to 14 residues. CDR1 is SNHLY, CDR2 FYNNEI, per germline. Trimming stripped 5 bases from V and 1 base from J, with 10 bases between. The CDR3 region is CASSTHGGTDTQYF. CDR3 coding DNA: TGTGCCAGCAGTACCCACGGGGGCACAGATACGCAGTATTTT. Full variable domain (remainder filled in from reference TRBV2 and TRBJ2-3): EPEVTQTPSHQVTQMGQEVILRCVPISNHLYFYWYRQILGQKVEFLVSFYNNEISEKSEIFDDQFSVERPDGSNFTLKIRSTKLEDSAMYFCASSTHGGTDTQYFGPGTRLTVL.

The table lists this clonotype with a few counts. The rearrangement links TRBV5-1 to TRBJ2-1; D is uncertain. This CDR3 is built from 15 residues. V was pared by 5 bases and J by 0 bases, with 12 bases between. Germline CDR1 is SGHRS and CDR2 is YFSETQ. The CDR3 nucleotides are TGCGCCAGCAGGGGCGCGGCCGGCTCCTACAATGAGCAGTTCTTC. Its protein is CASRGAAGSYNEQFF.

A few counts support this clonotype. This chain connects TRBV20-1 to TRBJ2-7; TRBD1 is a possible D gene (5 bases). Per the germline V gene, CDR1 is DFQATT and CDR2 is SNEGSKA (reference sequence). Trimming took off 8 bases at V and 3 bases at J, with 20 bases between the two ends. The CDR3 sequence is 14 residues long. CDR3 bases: TGCAGTCCTGCCCCGCCCCCAGGGCGCTACGAGCAGTACTTC. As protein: CSPAPPPGRYEQYF.

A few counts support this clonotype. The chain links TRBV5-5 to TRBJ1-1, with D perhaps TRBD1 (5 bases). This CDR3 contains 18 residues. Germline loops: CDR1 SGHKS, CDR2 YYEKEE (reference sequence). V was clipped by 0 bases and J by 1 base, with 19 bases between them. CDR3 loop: CASSLAAVRQFENTEAFF. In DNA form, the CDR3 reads TGTGCCAGCAGCTTGGCCGCAGTGAGACAGTTTGAGAACACTGAAGCTTTCTTT. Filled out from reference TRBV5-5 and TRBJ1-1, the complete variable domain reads DAGVTQSPTHLIKTRGQQVTLRCSPISGHKSVSWYQQVLGQGPQFIFQYYEKEERGRGNFPDRFSARQFPNYSSELNVNALLLGDSALYLCASSLAAVRQFENTEAFFGQGTRLTVV.

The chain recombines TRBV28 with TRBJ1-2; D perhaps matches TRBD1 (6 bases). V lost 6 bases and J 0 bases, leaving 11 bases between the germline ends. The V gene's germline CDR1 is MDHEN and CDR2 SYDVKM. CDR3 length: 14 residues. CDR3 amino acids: CASSDRQTNYGYTF. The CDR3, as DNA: TGTGCCAGCAGCGACAGGCAGACTAACTATGGCTACACCTTC.

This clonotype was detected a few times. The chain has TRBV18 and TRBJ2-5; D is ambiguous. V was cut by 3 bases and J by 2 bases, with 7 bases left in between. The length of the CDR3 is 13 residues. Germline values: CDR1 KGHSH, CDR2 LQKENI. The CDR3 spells CASSPTRQETQYF. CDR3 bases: TGTGCCAGCTCACCTACGAGGCAAGAGACCCAGTACTTC. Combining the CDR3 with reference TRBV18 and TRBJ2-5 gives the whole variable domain NAGVMQNPRHLVRRRGQEARLRCSPMKGHSHVYWYRQLPEEGLKFMVYLQKENIIDESGMPKERFSAEFPKEGPSILRIQQVVRGDSAAYFCASSPTRQETQYFGPGTRLLVL.

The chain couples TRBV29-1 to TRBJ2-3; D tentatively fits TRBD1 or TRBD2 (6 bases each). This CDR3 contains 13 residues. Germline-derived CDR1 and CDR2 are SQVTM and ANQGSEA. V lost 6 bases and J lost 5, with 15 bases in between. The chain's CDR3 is CSVDGGQGDTQYF. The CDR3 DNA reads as TGCAGCGTCGACGGGGGCCAGGGAGATACGCAGTATTTT.

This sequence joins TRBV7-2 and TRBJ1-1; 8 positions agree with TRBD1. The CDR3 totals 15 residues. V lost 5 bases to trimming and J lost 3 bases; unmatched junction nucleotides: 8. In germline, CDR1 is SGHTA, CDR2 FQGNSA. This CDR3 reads CASSTQGARDTEAFF. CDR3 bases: TGTGCCAGCAGCACTCAGGGGGCGCGGGACACTGAAGCTTTCTTT.

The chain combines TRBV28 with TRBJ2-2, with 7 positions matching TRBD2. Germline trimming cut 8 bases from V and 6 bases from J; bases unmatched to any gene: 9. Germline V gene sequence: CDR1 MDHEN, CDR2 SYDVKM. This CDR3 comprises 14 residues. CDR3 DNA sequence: TGTGCCAGCCGACGGGCGGGAGACGCCGGGGAGCTGTTTTTT. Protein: CASRRAGDAGELFF.

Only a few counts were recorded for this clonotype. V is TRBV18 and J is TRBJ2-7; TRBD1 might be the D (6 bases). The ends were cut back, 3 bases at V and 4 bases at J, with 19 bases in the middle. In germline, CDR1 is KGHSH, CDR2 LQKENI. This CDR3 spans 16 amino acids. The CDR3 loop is CASSPPRGQSQYEQYF. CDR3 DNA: TGTGCCAGCTCACCTCCTAGAGGACAGAGCCAATACGAGCAGTACTTC.

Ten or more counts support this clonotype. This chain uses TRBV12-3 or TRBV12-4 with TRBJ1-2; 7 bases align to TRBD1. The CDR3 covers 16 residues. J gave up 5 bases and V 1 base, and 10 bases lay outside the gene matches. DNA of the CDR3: TGTGCCAGCAGTTTAGGGTCCGGGACAGTGCCATATGGCTACACCTTC. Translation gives CASSLGSGTVPYGYTF.

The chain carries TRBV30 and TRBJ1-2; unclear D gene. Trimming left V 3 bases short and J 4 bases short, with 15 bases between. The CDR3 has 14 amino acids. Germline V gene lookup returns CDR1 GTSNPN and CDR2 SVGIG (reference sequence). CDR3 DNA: TGTGCCTGGAGATTGCAGGCAAGGCCCTATGGCTACACCTTC. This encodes CAWRLQARPYGYTF.

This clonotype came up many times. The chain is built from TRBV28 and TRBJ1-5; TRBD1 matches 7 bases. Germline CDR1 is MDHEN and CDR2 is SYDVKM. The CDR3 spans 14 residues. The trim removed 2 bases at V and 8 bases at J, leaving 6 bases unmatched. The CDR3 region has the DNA TGTGCCAGCAGTTTAATAGGGGGCGGGAAGCCCCAGCATTTT. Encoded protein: CASSLIGGGKPQHF.

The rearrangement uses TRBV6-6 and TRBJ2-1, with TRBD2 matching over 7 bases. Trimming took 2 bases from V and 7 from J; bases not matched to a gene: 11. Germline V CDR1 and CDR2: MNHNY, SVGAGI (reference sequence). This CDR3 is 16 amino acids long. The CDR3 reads CASSYISAGVGNEQFF. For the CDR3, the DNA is TGTGCCAGCAGTTACATATCCGCGGGAGTCGGGAATGAGCAGTTCTTC.

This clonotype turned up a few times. This chain's CDR3 is CASSPAGYSYEQYF. The CDR3 nucleotides are TGTGCCAGCAGCCCCGCGGGCTACTCCTACGAGCAGTACTTC. The chain uses TRBV7-3 and TRBJ2-7; maybe TRBD2 (5 bases). CDR3 length: 14 residues. CDR1 SGHTA and CDR2 FQGTGA come from the germline V gene. V dropped 5 bases and J dropped 0 bases, with 11 bases sitting between them.

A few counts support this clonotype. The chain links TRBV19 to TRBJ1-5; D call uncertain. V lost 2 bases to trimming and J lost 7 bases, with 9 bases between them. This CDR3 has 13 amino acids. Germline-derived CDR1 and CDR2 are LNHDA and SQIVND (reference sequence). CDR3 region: CASSILGKQPQHF. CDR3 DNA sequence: TGTGCCAGTAGTATACTGGGGAAACAGCCCCAGCATTTT.

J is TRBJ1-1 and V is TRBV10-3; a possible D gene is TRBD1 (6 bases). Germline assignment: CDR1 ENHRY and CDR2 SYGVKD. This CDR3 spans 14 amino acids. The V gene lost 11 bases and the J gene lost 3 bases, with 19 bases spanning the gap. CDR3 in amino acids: CAAQSDRQYTEAFF. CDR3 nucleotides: TGTGCCGCCCAGTCGGACAGACAATACACTGAAGCTTTCTTT.

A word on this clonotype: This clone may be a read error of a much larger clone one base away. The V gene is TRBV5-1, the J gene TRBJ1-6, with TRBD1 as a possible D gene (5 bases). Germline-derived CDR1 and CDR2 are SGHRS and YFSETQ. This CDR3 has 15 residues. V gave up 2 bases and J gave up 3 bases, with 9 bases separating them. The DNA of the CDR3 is TGCGCCAGCAGCTTATCAGGGATCTATAATTCACCCCTCCACTTT. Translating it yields CASSLSGIYNSPLHF.

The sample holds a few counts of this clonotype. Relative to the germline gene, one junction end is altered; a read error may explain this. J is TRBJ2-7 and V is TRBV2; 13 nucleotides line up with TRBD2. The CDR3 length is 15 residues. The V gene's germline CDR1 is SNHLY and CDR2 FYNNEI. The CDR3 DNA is TGTGCCAGCAGTGAAGATCCCGGGACTAGCGGGATTCCCGACTTC. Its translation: CASSEDPGTSGIPDF.

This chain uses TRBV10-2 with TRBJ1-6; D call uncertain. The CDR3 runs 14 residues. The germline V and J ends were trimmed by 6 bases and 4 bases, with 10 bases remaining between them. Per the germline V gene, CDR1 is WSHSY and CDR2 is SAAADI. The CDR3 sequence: CASRNRAYNSPLHF. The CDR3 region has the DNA TGCGCCAGCAGAAACCGGGCTTATAATTCACCCCTCCACTTT.

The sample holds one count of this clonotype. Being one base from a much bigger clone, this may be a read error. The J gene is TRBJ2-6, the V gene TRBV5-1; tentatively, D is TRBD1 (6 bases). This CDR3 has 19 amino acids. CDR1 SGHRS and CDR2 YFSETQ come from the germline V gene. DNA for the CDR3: TGCGCCAGCAGCTTGGAGGCGGACAGTCTACAGTCTGGGGCCGACGTCCTGACTTTC. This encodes CASSLEADSLQSGADVLTF. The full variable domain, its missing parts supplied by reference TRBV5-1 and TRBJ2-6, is KAGVTQTPRYLIKTRGQQVTLSCSPISGHRSVSWYQQTPGQGLQFLFEYFSETQRNKGNFPGRFSGRQFSNSRSEMNVSTLELGDSALYLCASSLEADSLQSGADVLTFGAGSRLTVL.

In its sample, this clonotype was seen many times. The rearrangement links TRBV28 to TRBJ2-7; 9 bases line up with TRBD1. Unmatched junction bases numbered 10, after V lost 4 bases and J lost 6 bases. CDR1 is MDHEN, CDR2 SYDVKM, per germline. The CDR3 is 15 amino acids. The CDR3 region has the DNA TGTGCCAGCAGTTCCCCGGGACAGGGAGGTGGCGAGCAGTACTTC. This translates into CASSSPGQGGGEQYF.